In this sample, the clone carrying this T cell receptor (beta chain) turned up once. Its specificity is not known. Looked up from germline, CDR1 is SGHTA and CDR2 is FQGNSA. This CDR3 is 16 amino acids long. The J segment lost 6 bases and the V segment lost 5 bases, leaving 13 bases of the junction unmatched. The sample comes from a study of monozygotic twins with cystic fibrosis. Overall study results and limits: Monozygotic CF twin pairs shared significantly more nucleotide-identical clonotypes than unrelated CF individuals did. Low clonality (median roughly 0.009) suggested a mostly naive repertoire. In this small cohort, shared CDR3 numbers showed no association with age, concordance or disease severity.

The table came from immunoSEQ multiplex PCR; TCRdb's copy has only in-frame clones and leaves some out. The table shows approximately 17,000 clones, with around 96% occurring only once. J is TRBJ2-3 and V is TRBV7-2; TRBD2 matches 8 bases. This TCR was sampled from a girl aged 2 to 9 with cystic fibrosis. The sequenced sample consisted of blood. CDR3 sequence: CASSPVLRGGLDTQYF. DNA for the CDR3: TGTGCCAGCAGCCCAGTTTTACGGGGGGGCTTGGATACGCAGTATTTT.